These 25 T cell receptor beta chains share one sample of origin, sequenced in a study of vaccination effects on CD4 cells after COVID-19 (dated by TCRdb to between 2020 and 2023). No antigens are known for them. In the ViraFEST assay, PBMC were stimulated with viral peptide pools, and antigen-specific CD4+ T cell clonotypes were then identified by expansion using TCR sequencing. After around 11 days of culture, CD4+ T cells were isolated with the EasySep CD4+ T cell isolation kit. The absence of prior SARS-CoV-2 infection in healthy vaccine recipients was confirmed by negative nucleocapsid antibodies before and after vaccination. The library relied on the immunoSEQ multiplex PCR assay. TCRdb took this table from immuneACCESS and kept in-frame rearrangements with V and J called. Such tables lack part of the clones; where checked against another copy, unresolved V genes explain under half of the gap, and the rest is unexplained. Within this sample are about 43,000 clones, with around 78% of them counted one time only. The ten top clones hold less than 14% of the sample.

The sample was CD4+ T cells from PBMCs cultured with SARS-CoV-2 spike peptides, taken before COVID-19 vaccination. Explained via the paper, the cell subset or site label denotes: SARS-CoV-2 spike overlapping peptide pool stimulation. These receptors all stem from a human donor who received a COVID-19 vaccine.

The CDR3 nucleotides read TGTGCCAGCAGCCCCGGACTAGCGGGGGTTTACGAGCAGTACGTC. Protein product: CASSPGLAGVYEQYV. The V gene is TRBV28, the J gene TRBJ2-7; 13 positions agree with TRBD2. Germline V lookup: CDR1 MDHEN, CDR2 SYDVKM. This CDR3 spans 15 amino acids. The J segment lost 4 bases and the V segment lost 6 bases, leaving 6 bases of the junction unmatched.

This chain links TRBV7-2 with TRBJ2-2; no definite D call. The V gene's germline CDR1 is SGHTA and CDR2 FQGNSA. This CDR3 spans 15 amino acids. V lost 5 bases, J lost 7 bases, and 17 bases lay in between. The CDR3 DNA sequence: TGTGCCAGCAGCCGTGGGTATGGTTTGAACGGGGAGCTGTTTTTT. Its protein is CASSRGYGLNGELFF.

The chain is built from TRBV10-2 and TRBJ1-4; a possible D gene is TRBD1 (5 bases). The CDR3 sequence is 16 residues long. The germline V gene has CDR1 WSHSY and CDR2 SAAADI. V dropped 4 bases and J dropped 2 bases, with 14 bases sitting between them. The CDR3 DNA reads TGCGCCAGCAGTGGAACAGGATCGCCGACTAATGAAAAACTGTTTTTT. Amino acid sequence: CASSGTGSPTNEKLFF.

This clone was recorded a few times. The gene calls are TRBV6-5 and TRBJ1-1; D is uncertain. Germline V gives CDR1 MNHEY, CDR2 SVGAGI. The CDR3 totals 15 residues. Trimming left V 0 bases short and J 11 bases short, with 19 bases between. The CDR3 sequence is CASSYSSKGVGGAFF. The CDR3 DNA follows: TGTGCCAGCAGTTACTCTTCAAAGGGTGTCGGAGGGGCTTTCTTT.

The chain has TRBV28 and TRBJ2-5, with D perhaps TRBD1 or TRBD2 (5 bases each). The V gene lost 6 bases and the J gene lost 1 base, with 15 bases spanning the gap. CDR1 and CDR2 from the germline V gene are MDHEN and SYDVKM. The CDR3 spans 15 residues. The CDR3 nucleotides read TGTGCCAGCAGGGCTACCGGGACCTCCCAAGAGACCCAGTACTTC. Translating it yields CASRATGTSQETQYF. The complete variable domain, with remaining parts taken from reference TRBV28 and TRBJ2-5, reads DVKVTQSSRYLVKRTGEKVFLECVQDMDHENMFWYRQDPGLGLRLIYFSYDVKMKEKGDIPEGYSVSREKKERFSLILESASTNQTSMYLCASRATGTSQETQYFGPGTRLLVL.

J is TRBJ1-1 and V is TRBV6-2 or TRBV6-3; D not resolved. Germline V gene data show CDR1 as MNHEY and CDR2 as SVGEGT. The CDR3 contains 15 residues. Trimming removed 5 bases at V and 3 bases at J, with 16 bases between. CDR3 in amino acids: CASSKTYSVDTEAFF. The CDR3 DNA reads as TGTGCCAGCAGTAAGACCTACAGCGTCGACACTGAAGCTTTCTTT.

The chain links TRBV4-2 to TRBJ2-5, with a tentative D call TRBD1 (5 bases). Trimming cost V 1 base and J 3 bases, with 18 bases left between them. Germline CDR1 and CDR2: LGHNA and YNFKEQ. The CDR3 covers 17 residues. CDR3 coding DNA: TGTGCCAGCAGCCAAGTCCAGGGCTTTAAAGCTGAAGAGACCCAGTACTTC. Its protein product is CASSQVQGFKAEETQYF.

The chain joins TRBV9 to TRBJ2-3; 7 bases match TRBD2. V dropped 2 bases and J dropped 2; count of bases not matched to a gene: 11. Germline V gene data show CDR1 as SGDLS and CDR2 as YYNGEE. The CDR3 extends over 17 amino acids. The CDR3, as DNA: TGTGCCAGCAGCGTCAGGTCTTACGGGGGGTCCACAGATACGCAGTATTTT. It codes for CASSVRSYGGSTDTQYF.

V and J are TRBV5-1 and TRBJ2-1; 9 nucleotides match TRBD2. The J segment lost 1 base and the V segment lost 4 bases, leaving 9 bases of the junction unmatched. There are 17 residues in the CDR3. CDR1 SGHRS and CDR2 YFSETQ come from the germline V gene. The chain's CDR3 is CASSPGTSSRSYNEQFF. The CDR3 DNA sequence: TGCGCCAGCAGCCCCGGGACTAGCAGTAGGTCCTACAATGAGCAGTTCTTC.

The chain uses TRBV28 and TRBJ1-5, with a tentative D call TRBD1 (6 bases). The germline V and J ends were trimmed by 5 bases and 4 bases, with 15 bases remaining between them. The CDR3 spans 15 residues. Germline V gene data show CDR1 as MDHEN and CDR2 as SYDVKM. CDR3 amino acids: CASSLQGLRNQPQHF. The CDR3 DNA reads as TGTGCCAGCAGTCTACAGGGACTTCGAAATCAGCCCCAGCATTTT.

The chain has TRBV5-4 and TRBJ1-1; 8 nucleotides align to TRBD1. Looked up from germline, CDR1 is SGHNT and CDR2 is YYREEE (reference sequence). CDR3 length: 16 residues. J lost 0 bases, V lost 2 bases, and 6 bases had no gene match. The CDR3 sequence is CASSFRTGTMNTEAFF. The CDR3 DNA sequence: TGTGCCAGCAGCTTTCGGACAGGGACTATGAACACTGAAGCTTTCTTT. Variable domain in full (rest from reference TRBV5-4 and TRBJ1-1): ETGVTQSPTHLIKTRGQQVTLRCSSQSGHNTVSWYQQALGQGPQFIFQYYREEENGRGNFPPRFSGLQFPNYSSELNVNALELDDSALYLCASSFRTGTMNTEAFFGQGTRLTVV.

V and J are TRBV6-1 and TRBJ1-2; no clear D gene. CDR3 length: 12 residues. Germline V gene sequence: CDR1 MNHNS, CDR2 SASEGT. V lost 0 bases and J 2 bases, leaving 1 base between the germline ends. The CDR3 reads CASSEANYGYTF. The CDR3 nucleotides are TGTGCCAGCAGTGAAGCGAACTATGGCTACACCTTC.

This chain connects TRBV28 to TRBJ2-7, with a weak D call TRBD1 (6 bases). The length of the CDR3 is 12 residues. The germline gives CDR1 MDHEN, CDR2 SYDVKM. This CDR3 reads CASSSLTGSCSV. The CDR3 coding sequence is TGTGCCAGCAGTTCGCTGACAGGTAGTTGTTCCGTC.

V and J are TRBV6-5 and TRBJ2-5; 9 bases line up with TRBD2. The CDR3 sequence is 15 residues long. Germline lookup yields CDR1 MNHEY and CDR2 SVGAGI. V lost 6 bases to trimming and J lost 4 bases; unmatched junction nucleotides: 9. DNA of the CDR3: TGTGCCAGCAGGGGGGCGGGAGGGGGACGAGAGACCCAGTACTTC. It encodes CASRGAGGGRETQYF.

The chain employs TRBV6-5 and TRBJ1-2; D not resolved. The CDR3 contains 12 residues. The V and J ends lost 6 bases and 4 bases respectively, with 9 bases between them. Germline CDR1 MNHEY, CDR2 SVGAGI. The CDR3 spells CASRQGSYGYTF. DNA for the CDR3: TGTGCCAGCAGGCAAGGGAGCTATGGCTACACCTTC.

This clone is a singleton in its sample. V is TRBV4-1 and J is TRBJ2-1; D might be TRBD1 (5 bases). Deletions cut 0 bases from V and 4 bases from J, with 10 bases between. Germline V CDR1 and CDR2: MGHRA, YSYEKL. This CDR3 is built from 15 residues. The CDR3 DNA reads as TGCGCCAGCAGCCAAGAAGGGGCTGATTACAATGAGCAGTTCTTC. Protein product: CASSQEGADYNEQFF.

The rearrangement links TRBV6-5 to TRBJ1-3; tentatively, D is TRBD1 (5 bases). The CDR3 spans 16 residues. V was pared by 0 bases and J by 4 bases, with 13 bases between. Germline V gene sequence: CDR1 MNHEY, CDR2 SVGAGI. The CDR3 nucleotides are TGTGCCAGCAGTTACTCGCGCGCAGGGCGAGGAAACACCATATATTTT. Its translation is CASSYSRAGRGNTIYF.

As DNA, the CDR3 is TGTGCCAGCAGCAGAGTTAATCTGGGCCTCAGCTCCTACGAGCAGTACGTC. This gives the protein CASSRVNLGLSSYEQYV. The V call is TRBV21-1, the J call TRBJ2-7; the table's D call TRBD1 went unverified against the DNA. TRBV21-1 is tagged as a pseudogene. The CDR3 loop spans 17 amino acids.

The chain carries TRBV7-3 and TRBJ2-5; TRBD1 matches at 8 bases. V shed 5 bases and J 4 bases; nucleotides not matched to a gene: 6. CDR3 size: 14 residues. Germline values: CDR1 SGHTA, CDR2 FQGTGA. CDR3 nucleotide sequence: TGTGCCAGCAGCCGCGACAGGGGTCGAGAGACCCAGTACTTC. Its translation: CASSRDRGRETQYF.

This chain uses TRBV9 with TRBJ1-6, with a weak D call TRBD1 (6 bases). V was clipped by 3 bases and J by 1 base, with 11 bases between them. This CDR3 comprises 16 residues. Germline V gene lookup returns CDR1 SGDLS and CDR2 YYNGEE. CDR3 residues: CASSARGGSYNSPLHF. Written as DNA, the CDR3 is TGTGCCAGCAGCGCCAGAGGGGGATCCTATAATTCACCCCTCCACTTT.

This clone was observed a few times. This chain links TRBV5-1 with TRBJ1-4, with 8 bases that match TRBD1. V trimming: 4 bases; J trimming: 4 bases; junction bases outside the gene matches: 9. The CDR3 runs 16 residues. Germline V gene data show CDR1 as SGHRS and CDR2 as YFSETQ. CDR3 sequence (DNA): TGCGCCAGCAGCGGAGGACGGACAGGGCATAATGAAAAACTGTTTTTT. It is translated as CASSGGRTGHNEKLFF.

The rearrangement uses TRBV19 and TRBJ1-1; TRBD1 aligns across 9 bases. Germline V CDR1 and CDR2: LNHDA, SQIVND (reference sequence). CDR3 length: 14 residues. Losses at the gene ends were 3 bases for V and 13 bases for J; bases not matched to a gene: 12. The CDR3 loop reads CASSISRDRAYDFF. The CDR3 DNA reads TGTGCCAGTAGTATTTCACGGGACAGGGCGTACGATTTCTTT.

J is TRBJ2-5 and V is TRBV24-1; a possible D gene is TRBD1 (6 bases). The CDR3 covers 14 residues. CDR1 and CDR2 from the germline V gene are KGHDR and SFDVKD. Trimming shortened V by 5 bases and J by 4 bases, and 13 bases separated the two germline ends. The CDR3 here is CATSGTGFGETQYF. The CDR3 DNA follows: TGTGCCACCAGTGGAACAGGGTTCGGAGAGACCCAGTACTTC.

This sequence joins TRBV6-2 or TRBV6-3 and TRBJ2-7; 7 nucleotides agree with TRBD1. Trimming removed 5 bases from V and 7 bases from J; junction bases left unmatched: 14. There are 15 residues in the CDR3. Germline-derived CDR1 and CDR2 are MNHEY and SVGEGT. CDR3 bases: TGTGCCAGCAGTCAAACCGGACAGGCGACCAGGGAGCAGTACGTC. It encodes CASSQTGQATREQYV.

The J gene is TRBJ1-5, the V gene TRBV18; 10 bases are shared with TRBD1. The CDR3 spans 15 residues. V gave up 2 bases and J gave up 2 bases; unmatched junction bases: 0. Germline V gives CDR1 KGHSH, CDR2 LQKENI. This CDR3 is CASSPGTGGNQPQHF. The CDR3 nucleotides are TGTGCCAGCTCACCAGGGACAGGGGGCAATCAGCCCCAGCATTTT. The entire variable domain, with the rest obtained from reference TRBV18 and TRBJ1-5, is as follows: NAGVMQNPRHLVRRRGQEARLRCSPMKGHSHVYWYRQLPEEGLKFMVYLQKENIIDESGMPKERFSAEFPKEGPSILRIQQVVRGDSAAYFCASSPGTGGNQPQHFGDGTRLSIL.